This T cell receptor beta chain is drawn from a study of human T cells and chemical hapten exposure. Unique molecular identifiers were linked by the library to individual cDNA molecules. TCRdb analysed the RACE reads with MiXCR anew, one entry per CDR3 protein. Seen here are 65,000 to 90,000 distinct CDR3 sequences, around 7% observed once, and the top ten hold 1% to 1.5%. Described time point: patch test 2, 6 weeks after DPC sensitization. Noted treatment: therapeutic diphenylcyclopropenone sensitization with weekly scalp DPC. Sample donors consisted of patients with alopecia, aged 18 to 70 years, who were suitable for DPC. Study-level results: Controls had significantly fewer large CDR3 similarity clusters than were formed by expanded TCRs. The study found that PT1 expanded TCR counts correlated positively with patch test score.

With regard to this clonotype: Its antigen remains unknown.

The clonotype originates from a woman aged 30 to 39 with alopecia areata. Some clones in this sample may be carry-over from other donors' samples. The sample in question was whole blood, obtained in connection with sensitization to the hapten diphenylcyclopropenone (DPC).

Here the CDR3 DNA reads TGCAGCGTTGGGTTGGGCGGTGAATACGAGCAGTACTTC. Translation: CSVGLGGEYEQYF. The V gene is TRBV29-1, the J gene TRBJ2-7; D is unclear. The CDR3 covers 13 residues. The germline CDR1 and CDR2 sequences are SQVTM and ANQGSEA. V was clipped by 4 bases and J by 4 bases, with 14 bases between them.